Below, 9 T cell receptor beta chains from the same sample are listed, as sequenced in a study of blood T cell repertoires in COVID-19. Sequencing was performed with immunoSEQ multiplex PCR; in TCRdb, only in-frame clones are kept and a portion is missing. The sample has 380,000 or so clones, more than 70% seen once. Sequencing used peripheral blood. The receptors shown here come from a man between 35 and 55 years old with acute or convalescent COVID-19.

The chain recombines TRBV3-1 (or the pseudogene TRBV3-2) with TRBJ2-3; 8 bases align to TRBD2. The junction had 2 bases not matched to a gene; V was cut back by 5 bases and J by 1 base. CDR1 and CDR2 (germline): LGHDT, YNNKEL (reference sequence). CDR3 length: 14 residues. CDR3 sequence: CASSTAGGTDTQYF. The CDR3 region has the DNA TGTGCCAGCAGCACAGCGGGGGGCACAGATACGCAGTATTTT.

The chain employs TRBV30 and TRBJ1-2; TRBD1 aligns across 8 bases. V trimming: 5 bases; J trimming: 4 bases; junction bases outside the gene matches: 15. The CDR3 has 16 residues. Germline CDR1 GTSNPN, CDR2 SVGIG (reference sequence). For the CDR3, the DNA is TGTGCCTGGGCCAGACAGGGGACAGACTTTCTCTATGGCTACACCTTC. It specifies CAWARQGTDFLYGYTF.

This chain connects TRBV27 to TRBJ2-2, with 8 positions matching TRBD1. CDR1 and CDR2 from the germline V gene are MNHEY and SMNVEV (reference sequence). The CDR3 length is 14 residues. V was pared by 8 bases and J by 8 bases, with 10 bases of the junction left unmatched. CDR3 bases: TGTGCCAGCCACCATGGAACAGGGGGTGGGGAGCTGTTTTTT. This gives the protein CASHHGTGGGELFF.

As concerns this clone: One end of the junction fails to match germline, which may point to a read error. The chain couples TRBV9 to TRBJ1-1; D gene uncertain. The CDR3 extends over 8 amino acids. Germline V gene data show CDR1 as SGDLS and CDR2 as YYNGEE. CDR3 coding DNA: TGTGCCAGCAGCCCATCAGATTTT. This gives the protein CASSPSDF. The whole variable domain, remainder taken from reference TRBV9 and TRBJ1-1, is DSGVTQTPKHLITATGQRVTLRCSPRSGDLSVYWYQQSLDQGLQFLIQYYNGEERAKGNILERFSAQQFPDLHSELNLSSLELGDSALYFCASSPSDFGQGTRLTVV.

The CDR3 region has the DNA TGTGCCGCCGCCGAAAACGGGGTCTACACTGAAGCTTTCTTT. This translates into CAAAENGVYTEAFF. V gene TRBV28 combines with J gene TRBJ1-1; unclear D gene. The germline V gene has CDR1 MDHEN and CDR2 SYDVKM. Trimming left V 11 bases short and J 3 bases short, with 19 bases between. This CDR3 spans 14 amino acids. Full variable domain (rest looked up from reference TRBV28 and TRBJ1-1): DVKVTQSSRYLVKRTGEKVFLECVQDMDHENMFWYRQDPGLGLRLIYFSYDVKMKEKGDIPEGYSVSREKKERFSLILESASTNQTSMYLCAAAENGVYTEAFFGQGTRLTVV.

This clone is a singleton in its sample. The rearrangement links TRBV30 to TRBJ1-5, with D possibly TRBD1 on 6 matching bases. The CDR3 extends over 13 amino acids. The V end was cut by 1 base, the J end by 2 bases, with 6 bases between. CDR1 GTSNPN and CDR2 SVGIG come from the germline V gene (reference sequence). CDR3 sequence: CAWSGTGNQPQHF. The CDR3, as DNA: TGTGCCTGGAGTGGGACAGGCAATCAGCCCCAGCATTTT.

The rearrangement joins TRBV28 to TRBJ1-3; D unresolved. V dropped 3 bases and J dropped 1 base, with 7 bases sitting between them. Germline V gene lookup returns CDR1 MDHEN and CDR2 SYDVKM. This CDR3 is built from 14 residues. The chain's CDR3 is CASSFQASGNTIYF. The CDR3 nucleotides are TGTGCCAGCAGTTTTCAGGCGTCTGGAAACACCATATATTTT.

The chain employs TRBV7-9 and TRBJ1-2, with 8 bases identical to TRBD1. Germline-derived CDR1 and CDR2 are SEHNR and FQNEAQ (reference sequence). This CDR3 region has 14 residues. V shed 4 bases, J shed 2 bases, and the junction held 3 bases outside the gene matches. As DNA, the CDR3 is TGTGCCAGCAGCTGGACAGGGAGGAACTATGGCTACACCTTC. Its protein is CASSWTGRNYGYTF. Drawing the rest from reference TRBV7-9 and TRBJ1-2, the complete variable domain is DTGVSQNPRHKITKRGQNVTFRCDPISEHNRLYWYRQTLGQGPEFLTYFQNEAQLEKSRLLSDRFSAERPKGSFSTLEIQRTEQGDSAMYLCASSWTGRNYGYTFGSGTRLTVV.

This rearrangement joins TRBV7-8 to TRBJ2-7; D gene uncertain. Germline loops: CDR1 SGHVS, CDR2 FQNEAQ. Deletions cut 1 base from V and 0 bases from J, with 7 bases between. The CDR3 length is 14 residues. The CDR3 DNA sequence: TGTGCCAGCAGCTTAGGACACAGCTCCTACGAGCAGTACTTC. Translating it yields CASSLGHSSYEQYF.